The rows below give T cell receptor beta chains drawn from one sample of a study of blood T cell repertoires in COVID-19. Libraries were prepared by immunoSEQ multiplex PCR; TCRdb keeps only in-frame clonotypes and omits some of them. The sample includes fewer than 350,000 clones, 85% to 90% seen only once; the top ten take just over 1%. Input material: PBMCs or T cells enriched from blood (not recorded which). The origin of the receptors is a woman between 25 and 40 years old who had been exposed to COVID-19. Both conserved end residues are part of each CDR3. D genes are given only for firm matches. Rows may omit the clone size; those that give it use once, few, many or a size class.

v_gene	j_gene	abundance	d_gene	CDR3nt	CDR3aa
TRBV18	TRBJ1-1	-	-	TGTGCCAGCTCACCACTAGTTCCGAACACTGAAGCTTTCTTT	CASSPLVPNTEAFF
TRBV18	TRBJ2-7	-	TRBD1	TGTGCCAGCTCAGGGCGGACAGGGGCCTACGAGCAGTACTTC	CASSGRTGAYEQYF
TRBV20-1	TRBJ1-1	once	-	TGCAGTGCTAGTGGGGGCCCTGGGGGCTACACTGAAGCTTTCTTT	CSASGGPGGYTEAFF
TRBV5-4	TRBJ2-7	-	-	TGTGCCAGCAGCTTTTTGGCCCTAGACTCACCCATTCGATACGAGCAGTACTTC	CASSFLALDSPIRYEQYF
TRBV12-3/TRBV12-4	TRBJ1-1	-	-	TGTGCGACCCTCGAGGTGCGGCGAACTGAAGCTTTCTTT	CATLEVRRTEAFF
TRBV27	TRBJ2-1	once	-	TGTGCCAGCAGCTCCAGGGGACAAGTGTACAATGAGCAGTTCTTC	CASSSRGQVYNEQFF
TRBV3-1/TRBV3-2	TRBJ1-2	-	TRBD1	TGTGCCAGCAGCCAGAGGGGGGGACAGGGTAATGGCTACACCTTC	CASSQRGGQGNGYTF
TRBV19	TRBJ2-5	-	TRBD2	TGTGCCAGTAGTAAGCCACTAGCGGGAGGCCAAGAGACCCAGTACTTC	CASSKPLAGGQETQYF
TRBV3-1/TRBV3-2	TRBJ1-6	-	TRBD1	TGTGCCAGCAGCCAAGGGATGGGACAGAGCTATTCACCCCTCCACTTT	CASSQGMGQSYSPLHF
TRBV12-3/TRBV12-4	TRBJ1-4	-	-	TGTGCCAGCAGTTTCCTGGAGAATGAAAAACTGTTTTTT	CASSFLENEKLFF
TRBV5-1	TRBJ1-5	-	-	TGCGCCAGCAGCTGGGAGGGAAATCAGCCCCAGCATTTT	CASSWEGNQPQHF
TRBV7-3	TRBJ1-6	-	-	TGTGCCAGCAGCACGTTCGGGGATTCACCCCTCCACTTT	CASSTFGDSPLHF
TRBV5-4	TRBJ1-2	-	TRBD1	TGTGCCAGCAGCTTGGGCGAGAGACAGGGGTATCGTGGCTACACCTTC	CASSLGERQGYRGYTF
TRBV7-2	TRBJ1-5	-	-	TGTGCCAGCAGCTTCTACAATCAGCCCCAGCATTTT	CASSFYNQPQHF
TRBV19	TRBJ2-1	once	-	TGTGCCAGTAGTATATTCTTCTTGGCGCCAGGCGATGCCAATGAGCAGTTCTTC	CASSIFFLAPGDANEQFF
TRBV20-1	TRBJ1-1	-	-	TGCAGTGTCGCGTCGGGGAGGGGAGCTTTCTTT	CSVASGRGAFF
TRBV2	TRBJ2-5	-	-	TGTGCCAGCAGTGAACCGTTAAGCTCCGACGAGGGCTCAGCGGAGACCCAGTACTTC	CASSEPLSSDEGSAETQYF
TRBV5-4	TRBJ2-2	many	TRBD2	TGTGCCAGCAGCGCACGAGCGGGAGGGAATAGCGGGGAGCTGTTTTTT	CASSARAGGNSGELFF
TRBV30	TRBJ1-2	-	-	TGTGCCTGGAGCCTCGGAGAGGGCAGACGGGAGAGCTACACCTTC	CAWSLGEGRRESYTF
TRBV9	TRBJ2-2	-	TRBD1	TGTGCCAGCAGCGTATTACAGGGGACCCGCGGCAACACCGGGGAGCTGTTTTTT	CASSVLQGTRGNTGELFF
TRBV14	TRBJ1-2	-	-	TGTGCCAGCAGCCAGACAGCCTATGGCTACACCTTC	CASSQTAYGYTF
TRBV19	TRBJ2-7	-	TRBD1	TGTGCCAGTAGTATATCACAGGGGGTCAACGAGCAGTACTTC	CASSISQGVNEQYF
TRBV7-2	TRBJ2-5	-	TRBD1	TGTGCCAGCAGCCGGGACAGGGGGAGGGAGACCCAGTACTTC	CASSRDRGRETQYF
TRBV27	TRBJ1-2	few	TRBD1	TGTGCCAGCAGTTTGTGGGAGGTTGAGGGGGCGGAAGGCTACACCTTC	CASSLWEVEGAEGYTF
TRBV9	TRBJ2-1	-	TRBD2	TGTGCCAGCAGCAGAAAGGGACTAGAGCAGTTCTTC	CASSRKGLEQFF
TRBV15	TRBJ2-7	-	-	TGTGCCACCAGCACCGACCCGGGTCCCTACGAGCAGTACTTC	CATSTDPGPYEQYF
TRBV10-3	TRBJ1-2	-	-	TGTGCCATCAGTGAGTCGGTAACAGGGCTAGGTGGCTACACCTTC	CAISESVTGLGGYTF
TRBV7-9	TRBJ2-1	-	TRBD1	TGTGCCAGCAGCCCAGTCAGGGGGCTCGGCAATGAGCAGTTCTTC	CASSPVRGLGNEQFF
TRBV28	TRBJ2-7	-	-	TGTGCCAGCACCTCGGACTCGCACTCCTACGAGCAGTACTTC	CASTSDSHSYEQYF
TRBV5-6	TRBJ1-2	-	TRBD1	TGTGCCAGCAGCCCTGGACAGGGGAAGGGTGGCTACACCTTC	CASSPGQGKGGYTF
TRBV28	TRBJ1-6	few	-	TGTGCCAGCAGTGGAACAGAACCCGGCTCCTATAATTCACCCCTCCACTTT	CASSGTEPGSYNSPLHF
TRBV30	TRBJ2-1	-	TRBD2	TGTGCCTGGACCCTCGGGACTAGCAGCGACAATGAGCAGTTCTTC	CAWTLGTSSDNEQFF
TRBV6-5	TRBJ1-3	-	TRBD1	TGTGCCAGCAGTTACTCAGGGGACAGCATAGGTAACACCATATATTTT	CASSYSGDSIGNTIYF
TRBV7-8	TRBJ2-7	-	-	TGTGCCAGCAGCCTGGTGGTTTCACGGGACGAGCAGTACTTC	CASSLVVSRDEQYF
TRBV7-9	TRBJ2-7	-	TRBD1	TGTGCCAGCAGCCGATCCAAATCATCGGGACAGGGTAGGACCGAGCAGTACTTC	CASSRSKSSGQGRTEQYF
TRBV9	TRBJ2-1	-	TRBD2	TGTGCCAGCAGCTCCCGAGCGGGGGTTTACAATGAGCAGTTCTTC	CASSSRAGVYNEQFF
TRBV15	TRBJ1-5	-	-	TGTGCCACCAGCAGAGACAGGGGCCCATTTCAGCCCCAGCATTTT	CATSRDRGPFQPQHF
TRBV28	TRBJ2-3	-	-	TGTGCCAGCAGTAACCGGGACCGGGACAAGCAGTATTTT	CASSNRDRDKQYF
TRBV28	TRBJ1-2	-	TRBD1	TGTGCCAGCAGTTCGACAGGGGGCGCAGACTATGGCTACACCTTC	CASSSTGGADYGYTF
TRBV6-5	TRBJ2-5	-	TRBD1	TGTGCCAGCACCCCGGGACAGGGATTTGTCGAGACCCAGTACTTC	CASTPGQGFVETQYF
TRBV5-1	TRBJ2-2	-	TRBD1	TGCGCCAGCAGCTTGAACAGGGGGCTAGTCGCAGGGGACACCGGGGAGCTGTTTTTT	CASSLNRGLVAGDTGELFF